This TCR beta chain was captured in a study of monozygotic twins with inflammatory bowel disease. Study-level results: IBD-affected twins scored below their healthy co-twins in TCRbeta diversity (inverse Simpson).

Concerning this clonotype itself: Its specificity is not known.

Via template switching, UMIs carrying a 6-nucleotide sample barcode were introduced. From its re-call of the 5' RACE reads, TCRdb lists each CDR3 protein once, without DNA. Listed are some 130,000 distinct CDR3 sequences; 0.95% to 1.5% falls within the top ten. The authors drew roughly 2.5 ml of blood from each donor. The template was total RNA from whole blood, with no T cell sorting. The CDR3 has 16 residues. The germline CDR1 and CDR2 sequences are MNHEY and SMNVEV (reference sequence). This sequence originates from a human donor with ulcerative colitis or Crohn's disease, or a healthy co-twin of an affected twin (not recorded which). Sequenced material: blood. The rearrangement joins TRBV27 to TRBJ2-1; TCRdb's D gene call, TRBD2, goes unchecked for lack of DNA. This CDR3 reads CASASIGLAGGDEQFF.